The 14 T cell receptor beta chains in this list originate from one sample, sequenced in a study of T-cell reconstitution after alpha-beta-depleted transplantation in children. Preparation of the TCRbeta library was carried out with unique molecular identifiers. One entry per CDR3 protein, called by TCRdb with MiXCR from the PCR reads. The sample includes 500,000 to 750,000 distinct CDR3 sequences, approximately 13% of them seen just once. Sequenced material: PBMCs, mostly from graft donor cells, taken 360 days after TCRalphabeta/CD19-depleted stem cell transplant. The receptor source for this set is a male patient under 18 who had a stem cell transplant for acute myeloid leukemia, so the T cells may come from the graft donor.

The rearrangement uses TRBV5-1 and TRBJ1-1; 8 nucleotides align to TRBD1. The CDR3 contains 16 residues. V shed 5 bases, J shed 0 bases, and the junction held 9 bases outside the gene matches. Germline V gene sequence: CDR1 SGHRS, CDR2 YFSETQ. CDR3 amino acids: CASRAGTGGLNTEAFF. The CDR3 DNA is TGCGCCAGCAGGGCCGGTACAGGGGGATTGAACACTGAAGCTTTCTTT.

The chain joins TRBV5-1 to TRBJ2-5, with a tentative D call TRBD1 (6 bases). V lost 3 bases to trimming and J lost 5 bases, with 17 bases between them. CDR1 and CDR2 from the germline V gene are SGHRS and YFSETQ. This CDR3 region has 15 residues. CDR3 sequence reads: CASSSKTGRGETQYF. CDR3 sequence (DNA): TGCGCCAGCAGCTCGAAGACAGGCCGAGGGGAGACCCAGTACTTC.

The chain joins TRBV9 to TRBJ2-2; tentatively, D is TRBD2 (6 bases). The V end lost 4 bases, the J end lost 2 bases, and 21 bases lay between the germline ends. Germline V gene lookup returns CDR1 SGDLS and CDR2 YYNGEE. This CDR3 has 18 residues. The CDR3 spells CASSPPGLARPNTGELFF. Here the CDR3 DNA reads TGTGCCAGCAGCCCCCCCGGTCTAGCGAGACCAAACACCGGGGAGCTGTTTTTT.

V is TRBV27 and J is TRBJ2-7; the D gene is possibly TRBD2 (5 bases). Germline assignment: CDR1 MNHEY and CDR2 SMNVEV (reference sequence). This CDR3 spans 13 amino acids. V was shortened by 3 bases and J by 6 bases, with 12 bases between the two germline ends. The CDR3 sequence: CASSFLRDGEQYF. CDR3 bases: TGTGCCAGCAGTTTCCTCCGGGATGGCGAGCAGTACTTC.

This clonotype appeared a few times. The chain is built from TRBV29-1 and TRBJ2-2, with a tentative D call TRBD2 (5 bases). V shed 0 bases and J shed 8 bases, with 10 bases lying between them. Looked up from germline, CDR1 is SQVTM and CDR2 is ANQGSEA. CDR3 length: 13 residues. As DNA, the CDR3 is TGCAGCGTTGAAGATAGCGTCAGAGGGGAGCTGTTTTTT. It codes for CSVEDSVRGELFF.

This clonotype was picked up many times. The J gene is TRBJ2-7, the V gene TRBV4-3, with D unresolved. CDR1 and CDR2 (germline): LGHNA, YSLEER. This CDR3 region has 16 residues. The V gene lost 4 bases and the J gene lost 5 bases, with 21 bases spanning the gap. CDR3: CASSLSRISQLDEQYF. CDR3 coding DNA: TGCGCCAGCAGCCTTAGCCGTATATCACAGCTTGACGAGCAGTACTTC.

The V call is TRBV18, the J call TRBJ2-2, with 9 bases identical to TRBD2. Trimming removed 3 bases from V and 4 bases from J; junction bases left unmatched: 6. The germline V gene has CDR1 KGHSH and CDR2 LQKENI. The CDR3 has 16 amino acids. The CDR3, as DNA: TGTGCCAGCTCACCTATAGCGGGAGTAAGCACCGGGGAGCTGTTTTTT. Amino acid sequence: CASSPIAGVSTGELFF.

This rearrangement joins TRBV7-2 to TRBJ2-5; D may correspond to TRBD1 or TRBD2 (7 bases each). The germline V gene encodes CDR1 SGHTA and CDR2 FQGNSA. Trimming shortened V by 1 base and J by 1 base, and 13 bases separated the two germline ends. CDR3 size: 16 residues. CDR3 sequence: CASSLVQGGPQETQYF. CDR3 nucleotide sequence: TGTGCCAGCAGCTTAGTGCAGGGGGGGCCCCAAGAGACCCAGTACTTC. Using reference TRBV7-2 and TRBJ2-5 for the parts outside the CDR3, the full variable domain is GAGVSQSPSNKVTEKGKDVELRCDPISGHTALYWYRQSLGQGLEFLIYFQGNSAPDKSGLPSDRFSAERTGGSVSTLTIQRTQQEDSAVYLCASSLVQGGPQETQYFGPGTRLLVL.

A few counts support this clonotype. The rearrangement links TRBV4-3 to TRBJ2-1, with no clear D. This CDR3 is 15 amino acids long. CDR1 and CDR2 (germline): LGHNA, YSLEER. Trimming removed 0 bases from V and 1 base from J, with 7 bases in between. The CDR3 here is CASSQDMASYNEQFF. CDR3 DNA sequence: TGCGCCAGCAGCCAAGATATGGCATCCTACAATGAGCAGTTCTTC.

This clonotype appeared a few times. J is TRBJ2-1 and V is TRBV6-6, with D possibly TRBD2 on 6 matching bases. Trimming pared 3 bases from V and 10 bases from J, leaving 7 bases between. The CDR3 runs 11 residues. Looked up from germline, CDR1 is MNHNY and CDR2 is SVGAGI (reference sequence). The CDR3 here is CASSYTSEQFF. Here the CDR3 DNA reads TGTGCCAGCAGTTATACTAGCGAGCAGTTCTTC.

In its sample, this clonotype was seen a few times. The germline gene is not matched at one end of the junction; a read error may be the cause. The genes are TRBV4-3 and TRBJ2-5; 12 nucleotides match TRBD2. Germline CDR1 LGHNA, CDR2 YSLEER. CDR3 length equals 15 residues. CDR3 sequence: CASSQDRGTSGWKVF. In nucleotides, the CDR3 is TGCGCCAGCAGCCAAGACCGGGGGACTAGCGGGTGGAAGGTCTTC.

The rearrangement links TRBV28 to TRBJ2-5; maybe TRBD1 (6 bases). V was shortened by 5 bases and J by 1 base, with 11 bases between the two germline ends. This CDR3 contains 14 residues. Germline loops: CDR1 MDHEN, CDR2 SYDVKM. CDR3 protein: CASSPWTVQETQYF. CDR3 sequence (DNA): TGTGCCAGCAGTCCGTGGACAGTCCAAGAGACCCAGTACTTC.

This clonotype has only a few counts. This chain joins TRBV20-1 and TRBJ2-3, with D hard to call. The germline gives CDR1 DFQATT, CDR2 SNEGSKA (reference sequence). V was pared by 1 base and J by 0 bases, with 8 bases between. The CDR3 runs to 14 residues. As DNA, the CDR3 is TGCAGTGCTAGAGCCGTGGATAGCACAGATACGCAGTATTTT. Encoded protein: CSARAVDSTDTQYF.

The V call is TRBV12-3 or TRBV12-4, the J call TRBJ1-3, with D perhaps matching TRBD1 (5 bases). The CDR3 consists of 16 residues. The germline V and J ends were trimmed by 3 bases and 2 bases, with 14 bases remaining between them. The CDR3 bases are TGTGCCAGCAGTTTCCCCGACAGAACGGCTGGAAACACCATATATTTT. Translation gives CASSFPDRTAGNTIYF.